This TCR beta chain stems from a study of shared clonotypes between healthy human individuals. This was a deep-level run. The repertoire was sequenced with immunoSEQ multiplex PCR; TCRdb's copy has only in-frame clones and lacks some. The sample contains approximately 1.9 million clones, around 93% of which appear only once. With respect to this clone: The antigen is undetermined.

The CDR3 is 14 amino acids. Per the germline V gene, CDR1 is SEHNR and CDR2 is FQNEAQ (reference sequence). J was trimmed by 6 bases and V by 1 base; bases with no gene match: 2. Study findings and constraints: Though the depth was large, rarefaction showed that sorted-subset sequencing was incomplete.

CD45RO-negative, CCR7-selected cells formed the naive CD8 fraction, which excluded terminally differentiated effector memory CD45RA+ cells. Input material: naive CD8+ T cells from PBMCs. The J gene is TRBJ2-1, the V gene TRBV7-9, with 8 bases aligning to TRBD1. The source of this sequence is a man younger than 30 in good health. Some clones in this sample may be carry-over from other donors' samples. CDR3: CASSLGGQANEQFF. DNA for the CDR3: TGTGCCAGCAGCTTAGGGGGACAGGCCAATGAGCAGTTCTTC.